This record concerns one T cell receptor beta chain sequence. The entry originates in a study of blood T cell repertoires in COVID-19. Study summary: Samples representing acute and convalescent COVID-19 were sourced from the United States, Italy and Spain. T cells, B-cell-depleted T cells, or PBMCs supplied cDNA or gDNA.

The germline CDR1 and CDR2 sequences are SEHNR and FQNEAQ (reference sequence). The length of the CDR3 is 15 residues. V was pared by 5 bases and J by 2 bases, with 15 bases between. Per the original data handling: Estimation of nucleated cell counts was performed using reference gene primer amplification. Measured with immunoSEQ multiplex PCR; TCRdb has only the in-frame clones, and not every one. Clonal size and the V and J genes are those of that table, whereas D and trimming came from the DNA. Of fewer than 60,000 clones listed, 65% to 85% are singletons. The chain couples TRBV7-9 to TRBJ1-2; D is uncertain. The sample was peripheral blood. The clonotype comes from a human donor in a cohort sampled during active COVID-19. The CDR3 bases are TGTGCCAGCAGCCCAACCGGAACGACAAACTATGGCTACACCTTC. It translates to CASSPTGTTNYGYTF.